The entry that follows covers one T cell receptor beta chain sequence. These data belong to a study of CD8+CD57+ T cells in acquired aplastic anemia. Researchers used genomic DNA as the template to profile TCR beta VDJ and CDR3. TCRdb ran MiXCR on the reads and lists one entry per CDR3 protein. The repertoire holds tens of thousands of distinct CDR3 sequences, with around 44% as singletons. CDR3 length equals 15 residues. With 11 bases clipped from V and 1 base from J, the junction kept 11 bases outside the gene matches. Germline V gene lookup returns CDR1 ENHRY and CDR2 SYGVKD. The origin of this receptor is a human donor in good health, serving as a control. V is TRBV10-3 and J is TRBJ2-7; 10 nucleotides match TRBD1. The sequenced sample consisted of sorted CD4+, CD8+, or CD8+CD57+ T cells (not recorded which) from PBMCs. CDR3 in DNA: TGTGCCTCCTATGGTAGGGACAGGGGATCCTACGAGCAGTACTTC. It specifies CASYGRDRGSYEQYF.